This T cell receptor beta chain was sequenced for a study of blood T cell repertoires in COVID-19. TCRdb's table, derived via immunoSEQ multiplex PCR, lists solely in-frame clones and lacks some. Found here are about 30,000 clones, 88% of them singletons; the top ten hold roughly 28%. CDR1 is SGHTA and CDR2 is FQGTGA in the germline V gene. V was cut by 1 base and J by 7 bases, with 10 bases left in between. This CDR3 contains 13 residues. The sample was peripheral blood. The clonotype comes from a human donor in a cohort sampled during active COVID-19. The chain carries TRBV7-3 and TRBJ1-1; D may be TRBD1 (5 bases). DNA of the CDR3: TGTGCCAGCAGCTTAAATCAGGGAAATGAAGCTTTCTTT. Translated: CASSLNQGNEAFF.